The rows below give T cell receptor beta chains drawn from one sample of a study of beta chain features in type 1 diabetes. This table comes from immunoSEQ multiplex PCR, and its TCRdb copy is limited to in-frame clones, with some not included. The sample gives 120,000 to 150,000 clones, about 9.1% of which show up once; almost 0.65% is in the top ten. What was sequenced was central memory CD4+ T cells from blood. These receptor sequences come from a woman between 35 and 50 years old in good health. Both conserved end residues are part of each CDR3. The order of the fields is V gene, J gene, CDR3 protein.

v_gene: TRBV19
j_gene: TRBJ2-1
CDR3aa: CASSGLASGEQFF

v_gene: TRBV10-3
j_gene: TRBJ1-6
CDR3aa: CAISTSDSWNSPLHF

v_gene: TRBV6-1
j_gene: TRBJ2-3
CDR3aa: CASRLATAGGDTQYF

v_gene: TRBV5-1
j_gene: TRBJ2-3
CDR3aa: CASSLGQVTDTQYF

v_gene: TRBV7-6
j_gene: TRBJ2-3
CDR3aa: CASSPRTSGGIDTQYF

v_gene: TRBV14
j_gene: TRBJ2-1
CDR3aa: CASSLSGGRNEQFF

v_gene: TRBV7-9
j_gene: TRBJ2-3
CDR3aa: CASSLSWEDRYF

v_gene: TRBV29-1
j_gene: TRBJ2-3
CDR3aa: CSVATGTGNPDTQYF

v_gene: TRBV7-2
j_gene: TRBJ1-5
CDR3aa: CASSPGRGNQPQHF

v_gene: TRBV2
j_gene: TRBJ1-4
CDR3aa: CASSEARTGNEKLFF

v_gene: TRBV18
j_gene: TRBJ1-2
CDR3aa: CASSPRDRDYGYTF

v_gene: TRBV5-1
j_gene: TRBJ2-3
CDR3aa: CASRHPSTDTQYF

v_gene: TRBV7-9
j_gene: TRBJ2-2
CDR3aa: CASSPGGSGELFF

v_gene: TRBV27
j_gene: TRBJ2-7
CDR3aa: CASSLYGGPSSYEQYF

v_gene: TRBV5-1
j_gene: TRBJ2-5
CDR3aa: CASSLIGQLGETQYF

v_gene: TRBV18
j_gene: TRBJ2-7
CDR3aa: CASSPPGAGFEQYF

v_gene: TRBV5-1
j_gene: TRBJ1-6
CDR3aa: CASSLGTGGSNSPLHF

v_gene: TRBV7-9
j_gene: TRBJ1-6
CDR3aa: CASSLQGAGSPLHF

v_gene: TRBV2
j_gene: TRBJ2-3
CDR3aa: CASRPLTSGGAHTQYF

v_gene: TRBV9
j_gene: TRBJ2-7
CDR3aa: CASSVGPGSYEQYF

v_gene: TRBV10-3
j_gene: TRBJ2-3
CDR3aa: CAISSGSSGPDTQYF

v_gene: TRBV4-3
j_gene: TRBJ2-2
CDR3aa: CASSQENYRSTGELFF

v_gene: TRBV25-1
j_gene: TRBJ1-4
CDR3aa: CASSRTGGSNEKLFF

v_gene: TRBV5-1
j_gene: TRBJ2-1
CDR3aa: CASSLGAGTSGGEQFF

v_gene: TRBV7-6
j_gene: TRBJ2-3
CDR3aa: CASSPRTDTQYF

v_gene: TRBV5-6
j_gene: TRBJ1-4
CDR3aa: CASSLLGQGPNEKLFF

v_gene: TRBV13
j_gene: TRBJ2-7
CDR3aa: CASSSTWTSGVAGEQYF